The sequence of this TCR beta chain was determined in a study of T cell repertoires in cytomegalovirus infection. Deletions cut 5 bases from V and 9 bases from J, with 11 bases between. The germline V gene encodes CDR1 SEHNR and CDR2 FQNEAQ (reference sequence). The CDR3 length is 11 residues. This clonotype occurred a few times. Its matching antigen is unknown. Each CDR3 protein is one row after TCRdb ran MiXCR on the reads. Here the sample spans roughly 920,000 distinct CDR3 sequences, 31% being singletons. The J gene is TRBJ2-7, the V gene TRBV7-9; tentative D call: TRBD2 (5 bases). The receptor was derived from a human donor in good health (CMV status not recorded). Some clones in this sample may be carry-over from other donors' samples. The specimen was cultured CD8+ T cells from PBMCs, collected from culture after CMV antigen stimulation. CDR3 amino acids: CASSLTGGQYF. The CDR3 DNA reads as TGTGCCAGCAGCCTAACCGGAGGGCAGTACTTC. The full variable domain, its missing parts supplied by reference TRBV7-9 and TRBJ2-7, is DTGVSQNPRHKITKRGQNVTFRCDPISEHNRLYWYRQTLGQGPEFLTYFQNEAQLEKSRLLSDRFSAERPKGSFSTLEIQRTEQGDSAMYLCASSLTGGQYFGPGTRLTVT.